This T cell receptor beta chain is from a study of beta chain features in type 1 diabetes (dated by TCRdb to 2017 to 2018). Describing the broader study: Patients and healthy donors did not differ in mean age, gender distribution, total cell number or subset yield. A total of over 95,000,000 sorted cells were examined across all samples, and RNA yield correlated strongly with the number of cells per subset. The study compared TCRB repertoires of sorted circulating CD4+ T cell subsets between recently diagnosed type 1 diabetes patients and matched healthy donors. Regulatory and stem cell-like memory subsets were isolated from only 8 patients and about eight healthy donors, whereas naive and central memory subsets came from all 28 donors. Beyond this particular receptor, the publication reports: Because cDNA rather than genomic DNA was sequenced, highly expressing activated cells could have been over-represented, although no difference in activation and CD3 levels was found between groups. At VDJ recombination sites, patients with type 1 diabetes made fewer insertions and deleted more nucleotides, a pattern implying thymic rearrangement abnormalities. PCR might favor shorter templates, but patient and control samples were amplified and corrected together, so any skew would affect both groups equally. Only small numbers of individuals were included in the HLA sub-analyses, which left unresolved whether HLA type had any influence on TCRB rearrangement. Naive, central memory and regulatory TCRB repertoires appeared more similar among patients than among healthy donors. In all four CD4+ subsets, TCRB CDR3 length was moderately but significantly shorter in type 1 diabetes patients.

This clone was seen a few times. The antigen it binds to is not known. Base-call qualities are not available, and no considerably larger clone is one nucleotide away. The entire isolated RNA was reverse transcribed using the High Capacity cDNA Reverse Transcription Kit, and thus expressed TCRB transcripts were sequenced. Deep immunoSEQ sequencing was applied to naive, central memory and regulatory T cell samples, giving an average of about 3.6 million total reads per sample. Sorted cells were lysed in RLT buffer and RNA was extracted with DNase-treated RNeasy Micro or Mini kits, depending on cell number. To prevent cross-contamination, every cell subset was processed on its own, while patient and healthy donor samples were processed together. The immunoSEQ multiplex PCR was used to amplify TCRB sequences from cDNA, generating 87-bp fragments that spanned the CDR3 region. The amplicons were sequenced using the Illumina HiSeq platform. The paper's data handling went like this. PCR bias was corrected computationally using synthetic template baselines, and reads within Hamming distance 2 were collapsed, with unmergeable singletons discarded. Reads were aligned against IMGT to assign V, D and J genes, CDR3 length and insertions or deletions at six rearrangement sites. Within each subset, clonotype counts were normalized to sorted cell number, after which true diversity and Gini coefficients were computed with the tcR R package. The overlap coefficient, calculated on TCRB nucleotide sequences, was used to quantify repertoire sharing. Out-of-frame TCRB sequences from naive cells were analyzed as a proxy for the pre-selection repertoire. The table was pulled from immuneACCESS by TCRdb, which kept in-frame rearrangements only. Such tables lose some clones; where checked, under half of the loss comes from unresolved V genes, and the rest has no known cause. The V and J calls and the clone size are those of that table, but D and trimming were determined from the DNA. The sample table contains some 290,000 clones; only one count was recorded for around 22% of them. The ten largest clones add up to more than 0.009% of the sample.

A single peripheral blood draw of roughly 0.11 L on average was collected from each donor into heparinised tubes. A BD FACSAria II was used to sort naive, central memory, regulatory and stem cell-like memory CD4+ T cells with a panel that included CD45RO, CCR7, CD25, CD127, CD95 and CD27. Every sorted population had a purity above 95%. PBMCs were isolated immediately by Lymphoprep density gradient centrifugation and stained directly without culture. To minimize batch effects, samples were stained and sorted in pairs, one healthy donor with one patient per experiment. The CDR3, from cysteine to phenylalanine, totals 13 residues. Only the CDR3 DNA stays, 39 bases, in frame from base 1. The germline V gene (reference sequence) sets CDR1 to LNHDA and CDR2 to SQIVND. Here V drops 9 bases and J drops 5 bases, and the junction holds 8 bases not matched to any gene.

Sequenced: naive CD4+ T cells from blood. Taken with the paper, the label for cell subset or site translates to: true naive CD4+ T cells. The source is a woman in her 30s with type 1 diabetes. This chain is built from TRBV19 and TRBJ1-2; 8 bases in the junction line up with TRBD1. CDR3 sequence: CASSETGDYGYTF. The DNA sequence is TGTGCCAGCTCCGAGACAGGGGATTATGGCTACACCTTC. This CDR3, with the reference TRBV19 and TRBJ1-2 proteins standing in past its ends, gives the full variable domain DGGITQSPKYLFRKEGQNVTLSCEQNLNHDAMYWYRQDPGQGLRLIYYSQIVNDFQKGDIAEGYSVSREKKESFPLTVTSAQKNPTAFYLCASSETGDYGYTFGSGTRLTVV.